Listed below are T cell receptor beta chains from one sample, sequenced in a study of CD8+ T cells in alopecia areata. Using immunoSEQ multiplex PCR, the repertoire was profiled, and TCRdb retains in-frame clones only, with some absent. The top ten hold approximately 29% of the sample, which has roughly 120,000 clones, 50% to 75% seen once. The source material was CD8+ T cells sorted from blood, sampled at week 4, from a patient treated with tofacitinib. The receptors derive from a human donor with alopecia areata. CDR3s include the opening cysteine and the closing phenylalanine or tryptophan. Each record gives: J gene, clone size, D gene, V gene, CDR3 protein, CDR3 DNA. The D gene is left open where the match is weak. The listing skips clone size in some rows; elsewhere it reads once, few, many or a size class.

TRBJ2-2 few . TRBV21-1 CASEPGLAGREELFF TGTGCCAGCGAGCCGGGACTAGCGGGTAGGGAGGAGCTGTTTTTT
TRBJ2-2 . . TRBV2 CATPYRDYANTGELFF TGTGCCACCCCGTACAGGGACTATGCGAACACCGGGGAGCTGTTTTTT
TRBJ2-1 . . TRBV30 CAWTPGGSYNEQFF TGTGCCTGGACCCCTGGGGGCTCCTACAATGAGCAGTTCTTC
TRBJ2-7 . . TRBV7-9 CASSSSGLEQYF TGTGCCAGCAGCTCATCAGGGCTCGAGCAGTACTTC
TRBJ2-7 . . TRBV6-5 CASSENRESYEQYF TGTGCCAGCAGCGAAAACAGGGAGAGTTACGAGCAGTACTTC
TRBJ1-1 . . TRBV29-1 CSVLLWTEEAFF TGCAGCGTCCTTCTTTGGACAGAAGAAGCTTTCTTT
TRBJ2-7 . . TRBV7-8 CASSLVGTPSYEQYF TGTGCCAGCAGCTTAGTAGGGACCCCCTCCTACGAGCAGTACTTC
TRBJ2-1 . . TRBV4-3 CASSHLLGFPGYNEQFF TGCGCCAGCAGCCACCTATTGGGCTTCCCAGGATACAATGAGCAGTTCTTC
TRBJ2-3 . TRBD2 TRBV30 CAWSSSGGADTQYF TGTGCCTGGAGTAGTAGCGGGGGGGCAGATACGCAGTATTTT
TRBJ1-1 . . TRBV30 CACLGGAEAFF TGTGCCTGCCTGGGAGGGGCTGAAGCTTTCTTT
TRBJ1-2 . TRBD1 TRBV4-1 CASRARTGANYGYTF TGCGCCAGCAGGGCCCGAACAGGGGCTAACTATGGCTACACCTTC
TRBJ2-1 . . TRBV14 CASSPQGHNEQFF TGTGCCAGCAGCCCACAGGGACACAATGAGCAGTTCTTC
TRBJ2-7 . . TRBV6-5 CASSYFSTSYEQYF TGTGCCAGCAGTTACTTCTCGACCTCCTACGAGCAGTACTTC
TRBJ2-1 . . TRBV29-1 CSVEGTPHEQFF TGCAGCGTTGAGGGGACTCCCCATGAGCAGTTCTTC
TRBJ1-2 few . TRBV13 CASSSPGRRGYDYGYTF TGTGCCAGCAGCTCCCCGGGGAGAAGGGGATACGACTATGGCTACACCTTC
TRBJ2-7 . . TRBV30 CAWDQPLGREQYF TGTGCCTGGGACCAACCTCTGGGTCGCGAGCAGTACTTC
TRBJ2-5 . . TRBV2 CASPPGLRETQYF TGTGCCAGCCCCCCCGGCCTTCGGGAGACCCAGTACTTC
TRBJ2-2 . . TRBV29-1 CSVTDGREELFF TGCAGCGTCACCGATGGCAGGGAAGAACTGTTTTTT
TRBJ2-5 few . TRBV5-1 CASSLELGETQYF TGCGCCAGCAGCTTGGAATTAGGGGAGACCCAGTACTTC
TRBJ2-3 few TRBD2 TRBV29-1 CSVETGAGYTDTQYF TGCAGCGTTGAAACGGGAGCGGGGTACACAGATACGCAGTATTTT
TRBJ2-7 . TRBD1 TRBV27 CASRPQTGYYYEQYF TGTGCCAGCAGACCCCAGACAGGGTACTACTACGAGCAGTACTTC
TRBJ2-5 . TRBD2 TRBV7-7 CASSLAGLAGERETQYF TGTGCTAGCAGCTTAGCCGGGCTAGCGGGGGAGCGGGAGACCCAGTACTTC
TRBJ2-7 once . TRBV5-6 CASSAGDAYYEQYF TGTGCCAGCAGCGCTGGGGACGCCTACTACGAGCAGTACTTC
TRBJ2-7 few . TRBV19 CASTPGGHEQYF TGTGCCAGTACCCCCGGTGGGCACGAGCAGTACTTC
TRBJ2-5 . TRBD2 TRBV30 CAWSEGLAGGIPQYF TGTGCCTGGAGTGAGGGGCTAGCGGGGGGCATCCCCCAGTACTTC
TRBJ2-7 few . TRBV7-4 CASSLVCGVGSYEQYF TGTGCCAGCAGCTTAGTTTGCGGAGTAGGGTCCTACGAGCAGTACTTC
TRBJ2-2 . . TRBV29-1 CSVEAANTGELFF TGCAGCGTTGAGGCAGCGAACACCGGGGAGCTGTTTTTT
TRBJ2-3 . TRBD1 TRBV5-6 CASSRLQGVDTQYF TGTGCCAGCAGCCGCCTCCAGGGGGTTGATACGCAGTATTTT
TRBJ2-7 . TRBD1 TRBV29-1 CSVDWGQGAYEQYF TGCAGCGTTGATTGGGGTCAGGGGGCCTACGAGCAGTACTTC
TRBJ2-7 . . TRBV30 CAWSVWGREQYF TGTGCCTGGAGTGTATGGGGGCGCGAGCAGTACTTC
TRBJ2-5 . TRBD1 TRBV29-1 CSVDLVGRGQGVTSGLQETQYF TGCAGCGTTGATTTGGTTGGTAGGGGACAGGGGGTGACTAGCGGACTTCAAGAGACCCAGTACTTC
TRBJ1-2 few . TRBV4-1 CASSPGLVGDGYTF TGCGCCAGCAGCCCCGGTTTGGTGGGCGATGGCTACACCTTC
TRBJ2-7 few TRBD1 TRBV29-1 CSARTGEYEQYF TGCAGCGCTCGGACAGGCGAGTACGAGCAGTACTTC
TRBJ1-6 . . TRBV29-1 CSVEETSGVYNSPLHF TGCAGCGTTGAAGAAACGAGTGGGGTCTATAATTCACCCCTCCACTTT
TRBJ2-1 few . TRBV2 CASMSHEQFF TGTGCCAGCATGAGTCATGAGCAGTTCTTC
TRBJ1-1 . . TRBV4-3 CASSLIGGRDTEAFF TGCGCCAGCAGCCTCATTGGGGGGCGAGACACTGAAGCTTTCTTT
TRBJ2-1 . . TRBV28 CASSADYNEQFF TGTGCCAGCAGTGCCGACTACAATGAGCAGTTCTTC
TRBJ2-5 . . TRBV4-1 CASSLVGSQETQYF TGCGCCAGCAGCCTCGTCGGGAGCCAAGAGACCCAGTACTTC
TRBJ1-2 . TRBD1 TRBV29-1 CSVEGTGGDGYTF TGCAGCGTTGAAGGGACAGGGGGCGATGGCTACACCTTC
TRBJ1-2 once . TRBV29-1 CSVEEWEAGSGGYTF TGCAGCGTTGAAGAATGGGAGGCGGGGTCGGGCGGCTACACCTTC
TRBJ1-1 . . TRBV30 CAVLLYGSNTEAFF TGTGCCGTCCTTCTCTACGGTTCAAACACTGAAGCTTTCTTT
TRBJ2-1 . TRBD1 TRBV7-2 CASSSRDRAYNEQFF TGTGCCAGCAGCTCCCGGGACAGGGCGTACAATGAGCAGTTCTTC
TRBJ2-3 . . TRBV14 CASSHVVDTDTQYF TGTGCCAGCAGCCATGTAGTTGACACAGATACGCAGTATTTT